These 31 T cell receptor beta chains originate from one sample sequenced in a study of Graves' ophthalmopathy and Graves' hyperthyroidism (dated by TCRdb to between 2018 and 2020). Sequencing relied on an Illumina HiSeq 2000. For repertoire sequencing, TCR beta CDR3 regions were amplified from RNA transcripts. The first round was an RT-PCR using HTBI primers with the Qiagen OneStep RT-PCR kit, and this first round was followed by a second-round multiplex PCR, then size selection and purification. The public reads were run again by TCRdb, first through fastp at Q25 and then through MiXCR, and only productive beta chains were kept. Identical CDR3 proteins give one entry, which carries the most common genes and DNA. The sample data list 600,000 to 650,000 distinct CDR3 sequences, and 20% to 25% of these were observed just once. The biggest ten clones account for approximately 6.5% of the sample. Sequenced input: peripheral blood. These receptors originate from a woman under 30 with stable Graves' hyperthyroidism. Some clones in this sample may be carry-over from other donors' samples. Donor details come from another sample of the same person, matched by shared clones.

The CDR3 region has the DNA TGTGCCAGCAGCCAACAGGGGTGGGAATCTGAAGCTTTCTTT. Encoded protein: CASSQQGWESEAFF. The rearrangement joins TRBV12-3 or TRBV12-4 to TRBJ1-1, with 7 bases matching TRBD1. V was pared by 6 bases and J by 6 bases, with 10 bases of the junction left unmatched. The CDR3 loop spans 14 amino acids.

This clonotype was seen ten or more times. This chain connects TRBV13 to TRBJ1-1; D unresolved. In germline, CDR1 is PRHDT, CDR2 FYEKMQ (reference sequence). Trimming pared 3 bases from V and 0 bases from J, leaving 8 bases between. This CDR3 contains 14 residues. CDR3: CASSFESMNTEAFF. CDR3 sequence (DNA): TGTGCCAGCAGCTTTGAGAGCATGAACACTGAAGCTTTCTTT.

The gene calls are TRBV4-1 and TRBJ1-2; D is unresolved. CDR1 MGHRA and CDR2 YSYEKL come from the germline V gene. The CDR3 loop spans 15 amino acids. Trimming removed 1 base at V and 0 bases at J, with 9 bases between. CDR3 protein: CASSQVVQANYGYTF. As DNA, the CDR3 is TGCGCCAGCAGCCAAGTTGTACAAGCTAACTATGGCTACACCTTC.

V usage is TRBV5-1 and J usage is TRBJ1-1, with D unclear. Germline-derived CDR1 and CDR2 are SGHRS and YFSETQ. V lost 0 bases and J lost 6, with 9 bases in between. The CDR3 extends over 13 amino acids. CDR3: CASSLGPWAEAFF. For the CDR3, the DNA is TGCGCCAGCAGCTTGGGCCCTTGGGCTGAAGCTTTCTTT.

V usage is TRBV6-5 and J usage is TRBJ1-2; D is ambiguous. Germline lookup yields CDR1 MNHEY and CDR2 SVGAGI. The V gene lost 0 bases and the J gene lost 5 bases, with 16 bases spanning the gap. The CDR3 runs 16 residues. This chain's CDR3 is CASSYSLGRGSYGYTF. CDR3 DNA: TGTGCCAGCAGTTACTCCCTTGGACGGGGATCATATGGCTACACCTTC.

The chain has TRBV6-1 and TRBJ2-7, with D perhaps TRBD1 or TRBD2 (6 bases each). The CDR3 spans 14 residues. CDR1 and CDR2 (germline): MNHNS, SASEGT. V lost 3 bases to trimming and J lost 5 bases, with 14 bases between them. DNA of the CDR3: TGTGCCAGCAGTGAGCGGAGGGGGAGTGACGAGCAGTACTTC. This encodes CASSERRGSDEQYF.

Ten or more counts support this clonotype. The gene calls are TRBV30 and TRBJ1-6; TRBD1 matches at 9 bases. Germline values: CDR1 GTSNPN, CDR2 SVGIG (reference sequence). The CDR3 spans 15 residues. V shed 1 base and J 8 bases; nucleotides not matched to a gene: 6. The CDR3 protein is CAWSAQDRGYSPLHF. The CDR3 DNA sequence: TGTGCCTGGAGTGCCCAGGACAGGGGTTATTCACCCCTCCACTTT.

The chain's CDR3 is CASTRSTGKNSPLHF. The CDR3 DNA follows: TGTGCCAGCACTAGGTCGACAGGGAAGAATTCACCCCTCCACTTT. The rearrangement links TRBV12-3 or TRBV12-4 to TRBJ1-6; 7 bases align to TRBD1. V lost 7 bases, J lost 7 bases, and 10 bases stayed unmatched. The CDR3 length is 15 residues.

This clonotype has a count of ten or more. The gene calls are TRBV7-2 and TRBJ1-6; D is ambiguous. The CDR3 spans 15 residues. Trimming took off 1 base at V and 8 bases at J, with 12 bases between the two ends. CDR1 is SGHTA and CDR2 is FQGNSA in the germline V gene. The CDR3 protein is CASSLGRFKDSPLHF. CDR3 in DNA: TGTGCCAGCAGCTTAGGCAGGTTTAAGGATTCACCCCTCCACTTT.

This clonotype has ten or more counts. The chain uses TRBV7-9 and TRBJ2-5; 9 nucleotides match TRBD1. The length of the CDR3 is 17 residues. Per germline, CDR1 SEHNR and CDR2 FQNEAQ (reference sequence). With V trimmed by 2 bases and J by 1 base, 8 bases remained unmatched. The CDR3 loop reads CASSLSRDRAIQETQYF. The CDR3 region has the DNA TGTGCCAGCAGCTTATCCCGGGACAGGGCCATCCAAGAGACCCAGTACTTC.

This clonotype has only a few counts. The rearrangement links TRBV12-3 or TRBV12-4 to TRBJ1-2; D is uncertain. With 6 bases removed from V and 0 bases from J, the gap between germline ends came to 11 bases. The length of the CDR3 is 14 residues. In nucleotides, the CDR3 is TGTGCCAGCAGGGGGAGTGCCCCTAACTATGGCTACACCTTC. It yields the protein CASRGSAPNYGYTF.

This chain links TRBV9 with TRBJ2-5; the D gene is possibly TRBD2 (5 bases). CDR1 is SGDLS, CDR2 YYNGEE, per germline. With 0 bases removed from V and 2 bases from J, the gap between germline ends came to 11 bases. The CDR3 length is 15 residues. The CDR3 region is CASSVERDYQETQYF. The CDR3 DNA reads as TGTGCCAGCAGCGTAGAGAGGGATTATCAAGAGACCCAGTACTTC.

This clonotype has a single count. The rearrangement joins TRBV20-1 to TRBJ1-1, with D possibly TRBD1 on 6 matching bases. CDR1 and CDR2 (germline): DFQATT, SNEGSKA (reference sequence). The CDR3 has 15 amino acids. Trimming removed 1 base at V and 0 bases at J, with 12 bases between. The CDR3 nucleotides are TGCAGTGCTAGAGTCAGGACAGCCATGAACACTGAAGCTTTCTTT. Protein sequence: CSARVRTAMNTEAFF.

This clonotype has ten or more counts. The chain uses TRBV2 and TRBJ1-2; maybe TRBD1 (5 bases). This CDR3 spans 14 amino acids. The V end lost 4 bases, the J end lost 5 bases, and 14 bases lay between the germline ends. CDR1 and CDR2 (germline): SNHLY, FYNNEI. The CDR3 is CASSGNRGAYGYTF. CDR3 in DNA: TGTGCCAGCAGTGGGAATAGGGGCGCATATGGCTACACCTTC.

This clonotype occurred a few times. With a much larger clone just one base away, this may be a read error. The chain combines TRBV12-3 or TRBV12-4 with TRBJ1-2; 7 positions match TRBD1. Losses at the gene ends were 6 bases for V and 9 bases for J; bases not matched to a gene: 7. The CDR3 consists of 12 residues. CDR3 in DNA: TGTGCCAGCAGACCGGCAGGGGGACGCTACACCTTC. It specifies CASRPAGGRYTF.

On this clonotype: At one boundary the junction diverges from the germline segment, which might be a read error. The CDR3 DNA is TGCGCCAGCAGCCAGGCGGGACTACCAAGGGGCGAGCAGTGCTTC. Protein product: CASSQAGLPRGEQCF. This sequence joins TRBV4-1 and TRBJ2-7, with 7 nucleotides matching TRBD2. This CDR3 region has 15 residues. Germline CDR1 is MGHRA and CDR2 is YSYEKL.

The gene calls are TRBV7-2 and TRBJ2-5; tentative D call: TRBD1 (6 bases). Trimming cost V 2 bases and J 1 base, with 11 bases left between them. This CDR3 region has 15 residues. CDR1 and CDR2 from the germline V gene are SGHTA and FQGNSA. CDR3 region: CASSLSRTAQETQYF. The DNA for the CDR3 is TGTGCCAGCAGCTTATCCCGGACAGCCCAAGAGACCCAGTACTTC.

With respect to this clonotype: The conserved closing phenylalanine or tryptophan is absent in this CDR3, likely reflecting a read error. The rearrangement links TRBV7-9 to TRBJ1-1; TRBD1 might be the D (6 bases). The CDR3 spans 15 residues. CDR1 is SEHNR and CDR2 is FQNEAQ in the germline V gene (reference sequence). Deletions cut 5 bases from V and 0 bases from J, with 13 bases between. CDR3 amino acids: CASSTHRALNTEAFV. The CDR3 nucleotides are TGTGCCAGCAGCACCCACAGGGCTTTGAACACTGAAGCTTTCGTT.

The chain joins TRBV19 to TRBJ1-3, with 11 bases lining up with TRBD1. The V segment lost 3 bases and the J segment 4 bases; nucleotides outside the gene matches: 8. The CDR3 is 17 amino acids. The germline CDR1 and CDR2 sequences are LNHDA and SQIVND (reference sequence). The chain's CDR3 is CASSIFGQGAGGNTIYF. The CDR3 nucleotides are TGTGCCAGTAGTATCTTCGGACAGGGGGCCGGCGGAAACACCATATATTTT.

This clonotype was recorded at least ten times. This chain joins TRBV7-2 and TRBJ1-5; TRBD1 might be the D (5 bases). Germline lookup yields CDR1 SGHTA and CDR2 FQGNSA. V shed 1 base and J shed 3 bases, with 16 bases lying between them. The CDR3 sequence is 17 residues long. CDR3 in amino acids: CASSLGYGQGDNQPQHF. CDR3 DNA sequence: TGTGCCAGCAGCTTAGGGTATGGGCAGGGCGACAATCAGCCCCAGCATTTT.

This clonotype was counted ten times or more. The chain links TRBV6-2 or TRBV6-3 to TRBJ2-5, with 9 bases lining up with TRBD1. This CDR3 has 15 amino acids. Germline-derived CDR1 and CDR2 are MNHEY and SVGEGT. The ends lost 2 bases at V and 4 bases at J; junction bases unmatched: 5. CDR3 loop: CASSYRGQGGETQYF. The DNA for the CDR3 is TGTGCCAGCAGTTACCGGGGACAGGGAGGAGAGACCCAGTACTTC.

This clonotype was recorded many times. V is TRBV12-3 or TRBV12-4 and J is TRBJ2-7, with a possible D match to TRBD2 (5 bases). The CDR3 is 14 amino acids. Trimming pared 3 bases from V and 3 bases from J, leaving 12 bases between. CDR3 sequence (DNA): TGTGCCAGCAGTTTCCGGGGTATGAACTACGAGCAGTACTTC. It codes for CASSFRGMNYEQYF.

This clonotype has at least ten counts. The rearrangement links TRBV28 to TRBJ1-2, with D tentatively TRBD1 (5 bases). Germline CDR1 reads MDHEN; CDR2 reads SYDVKM. Trimming pared 2 bases from V and 7 bases from J, leaving 17 bases between. The CDR3 is made up of 15 amino acids. In DNA form, the CDR3 reads TGTGCCAGCAGTTTAGACAGCTCCTTGCTGGGTGGCTACACCTTC. Its protein is CASSLDSSLLGGYTF.

This clonotype has a handful of counts. The chain carries TRBV30 and TRBJ2-5; the D gene could be TRBD1 or TRBD2 (5 bases each). Germline values: CDR1 GTSNPN, CDR2 SVGIG (reference sequence). CDR3 length: 17 amino acids. V was cut by 3 bases and J by 9 bases, with 29 bases left in between. The CDR3 spells CAWSPLSPGTPPAAQYF. CDR3 in DNA: TGTGCCTGGAGCCCCCTTTCCCCCGGGACCCCTCCGGCGGCCCAGTACTTC.

Ten or more counts support this clonotype. The chain joins TRBV29-1 to TRBJ2-7; 8 bases match TRBD1. The CDR3 extends over 12 amino acids. J gave up 6 bases and V 7 bases, and 8 bases lay outside the gene matches. Per the germline V gene, CDR1 is SQVTM and CDR2 is ANQGSEA. The CDR3 sequence is CSAMTGDPEQYF. As DNA, the CDR3 is TGCAGCGCAATGACAGGGGATCCCGAGCAGTACTTC.

The genes are TRBV7-6 and TRBJ2-4, with 7 nucleotides matching TRBD1. Germline assignment: CDR1 SGHVS and CDR2 FNYEAQ. This CDR3 region has 15 residues. V was clipped by 5 bases and J by 9 bases; unmatched bases: 13. DNA of the CDR3: TGTGCCAGCAGCCTAGACAGGGATCCAAATTCCATTCAGTACTTC. Amino acids: CASSLDRDPNSIQYF.

A remark on this clonotype: The CDR3 carries no conserved terminal phenylalanine or tryptophan, so it likely arises from a read error. The rearrangement uses TRBV12-3 or TRBV12-4 and TRBJ1-5, with 8 positions matching TRBD1. V trimming: 4 bases; J trimming: 5 bases; junction bases outside the gene matches: 7. This CDR3 has 15 amino acids. CDR3 nucleotides: TGTGCCAGCAGTTCCGACAGGGGCTACTATCAGCCCCAGCATGTT. It translates to CASSSDRGYYQPQHV.

This sequence joins TRBV6-1 and TRBJ1-1, with D possibly matching TRBD1 (6 bases). Germline V gene data show CDR1 as MNHNS and CDR2 as SASEGT. This CDR3 is built from 15 residues. Trimming stripped 8 bases from V and 4 bases from J, with 20 bases between. CDR3 in DNA: TGTGCCAGCTCAAAACCCACAGGGATCAGCACTGAAGCTTTCTTT. Translating it yields CASSKPTGISTEAFF.

This clonotype appeared a few times. The chain couples TRBV20-1 to TRBJ2-4; D assignment may be TRBD1 or TRBD2 (6 bases each). The germline V gene has CDR1 DFQATT and CDR2 SNEGSKA (reference sequence). The V and J ends lost 0 bases and 8 bases respectively, with 17 bases between them. This CDR3 contains 15 residues. CDR3 in amino acids: CSARDSRGGGDIQYF. For the CDR3, the DNA is TGCAGTGCTAGAGATTCCAGGGGAGGAGGGGACATTCAGTACTTC.

This sequence joins TRBV12-3 or TRBV12-4 and TRBJ2-3; D uncertain. The CDR3 totals 15 residues. V was clipped by 5 bases and J by 2 bases, with 14 bases between them. The CDR3 reads CASSLIIGFTDTQYF. The CDR3 nucleotides are TGTGCCAGCAGTCTGATTATAGGTTTCACAGATACGCAGTATTTT.

This clonotype was observed many times. V usage is TRBV19 and J usage is TRBJ1-2; D remains ambiguous. V lost 3 bases and J 5 bases, leaving 13 bases between the germline ends. The CDR3 is 14 residues long. The germline V gene has CDR1 LNHDA and CDR2 SQIVND (reference sequence). CDR3 nucleotide sequence: TGTGCCAGTAGTATGCTGTCAATTCCGTATGGCTACACCTTC. As protein: CASSMLSIPYGYTF. The entire variable domain, with the rest obtained from reference TRBV19 and TRBJ1-2, is as follows: DGGITQSPKYLFRKEGQNVTLSCEQNLNHDAMYWYRQDPGQGLRLIYYSQIVNDFQKGDIAEGYSVSREKKESFPLTVTSAQKNPTAFYLCASSMLSIPYGYTFGSGTRLTVV.